This T cell receptor beta chain appears in the sequencing data of a study of T cell responses to AZD1222 COVID-19 vaccine. Study details: Both about-4-week and about-12-week second-dose recipients were combined.

As for this clone: What it recognizes is unknown.

Whole-study results and caveats: Clonal diversity was possibly underestimated; the donors were predominantly white British and more often female. Regions left unmutated in variants are reportedly the target of nearly half of spike-specific TCRs. Only a handful of people who got AZD1222 tested seropositive at baseline.

Trimming removed 10 bases from V and 0 bases from J, with 13 bases in between. In germline, CDR1 is MDHEN, CDR2 SYDVKM. The CDR3 extends over 14 amino acids. Using immunoSEQ multiplex PCR, the repertoire was profiled, and TCRdb retains in-frame clones only, with some absent. The data show 74,000 or so clones, around 84% seen once. The chain couples TRBV28 to TRBJ1-3; D is possibly TRBD1 (5 bases). The sequence was collected from an adult in good health. The sample was peripheral blood, taken on day 0 of AZD1222 vaccination. For the CDR3, the DNA is TGTGCCACCCTTTGGGGGGGCTCTGGAAACACCATATATTTT. Translating gives CATLWGGSGNTIYF.